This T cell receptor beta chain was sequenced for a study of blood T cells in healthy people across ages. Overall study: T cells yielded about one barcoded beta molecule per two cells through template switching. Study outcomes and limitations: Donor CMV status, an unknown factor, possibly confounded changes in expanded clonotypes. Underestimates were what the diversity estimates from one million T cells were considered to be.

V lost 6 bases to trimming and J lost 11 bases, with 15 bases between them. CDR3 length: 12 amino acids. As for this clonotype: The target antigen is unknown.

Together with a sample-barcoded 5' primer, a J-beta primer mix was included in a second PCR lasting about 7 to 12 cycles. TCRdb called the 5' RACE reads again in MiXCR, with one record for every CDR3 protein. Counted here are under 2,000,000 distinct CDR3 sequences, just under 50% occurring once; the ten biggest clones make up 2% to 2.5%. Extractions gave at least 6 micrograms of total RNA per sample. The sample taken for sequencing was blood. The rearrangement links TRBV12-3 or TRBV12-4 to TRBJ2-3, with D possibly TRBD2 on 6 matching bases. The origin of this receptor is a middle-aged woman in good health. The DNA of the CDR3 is TGTGCCAGCAGATTAAGAAACGGGGGGCAGTATTTT. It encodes CASRLRNGGQYF.